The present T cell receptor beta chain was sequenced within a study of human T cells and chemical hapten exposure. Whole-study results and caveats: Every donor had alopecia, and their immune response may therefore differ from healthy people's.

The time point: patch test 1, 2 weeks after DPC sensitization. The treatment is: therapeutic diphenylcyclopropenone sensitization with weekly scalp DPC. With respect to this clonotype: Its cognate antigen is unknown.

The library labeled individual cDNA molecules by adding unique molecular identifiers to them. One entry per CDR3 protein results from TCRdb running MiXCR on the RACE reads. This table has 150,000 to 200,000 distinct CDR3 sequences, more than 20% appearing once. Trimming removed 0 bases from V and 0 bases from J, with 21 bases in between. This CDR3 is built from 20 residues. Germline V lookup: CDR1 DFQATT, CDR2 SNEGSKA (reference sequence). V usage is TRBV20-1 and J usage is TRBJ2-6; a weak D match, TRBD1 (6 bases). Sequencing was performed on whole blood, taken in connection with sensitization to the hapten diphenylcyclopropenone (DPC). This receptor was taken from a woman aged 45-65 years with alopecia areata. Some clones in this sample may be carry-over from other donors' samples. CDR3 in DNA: TGCAGTGCTAGAGATGTAAGACAGGCAGTAACCCGCTCTGGGGCCAACGTCCTGACTTTC. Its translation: CSARDVRQAVTRSGANVLTF.